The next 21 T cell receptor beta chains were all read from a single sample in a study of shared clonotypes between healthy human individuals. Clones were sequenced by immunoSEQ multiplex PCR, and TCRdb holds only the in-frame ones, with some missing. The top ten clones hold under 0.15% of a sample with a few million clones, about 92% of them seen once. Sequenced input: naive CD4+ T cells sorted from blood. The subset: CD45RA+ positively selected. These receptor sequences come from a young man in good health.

The CDR3 loop reads CASSIAAGTGEKLFF. CDR3 nucleotides: TGTGCCAGTAGTATAGCCGCAGGGACGGGTGAAAAACTGTTTTTT. The chain links TRBV19 to TRBJ1-4; TRBD1 might be the D (5 bases). Per the germline V gene, CDR1 is LNHDA and CDR2 is SQIVND (reference sequence). V gave up 1 base and J gave up 7 bases, with 13 bases separating them. The CDR3 spans 15 residues.

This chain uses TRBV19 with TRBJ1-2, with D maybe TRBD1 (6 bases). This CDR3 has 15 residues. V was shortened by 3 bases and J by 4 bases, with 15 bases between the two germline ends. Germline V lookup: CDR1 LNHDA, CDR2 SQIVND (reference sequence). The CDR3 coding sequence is TGTGCCAGTAGTATCGGGCGCGGAGGGGGCTATGGCTACACCTTC. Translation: CASSIGRGGGYGYTF.

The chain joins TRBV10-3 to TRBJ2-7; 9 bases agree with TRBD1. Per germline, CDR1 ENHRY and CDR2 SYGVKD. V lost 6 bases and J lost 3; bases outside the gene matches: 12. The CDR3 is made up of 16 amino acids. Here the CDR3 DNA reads TGTGCCATCAGCTCAGAACCGGGACAGGGTTTCTACGAGCAGTACTTC. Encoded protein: CAISSEPGQGFYEQYF.

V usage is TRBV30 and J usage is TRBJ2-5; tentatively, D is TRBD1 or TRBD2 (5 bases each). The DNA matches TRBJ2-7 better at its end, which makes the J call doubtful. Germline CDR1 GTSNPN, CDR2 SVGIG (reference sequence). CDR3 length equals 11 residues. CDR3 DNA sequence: TGTGCCTGCGGGACCCCCTACGAGCAGTACTTC. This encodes CACGTPYEQYF.

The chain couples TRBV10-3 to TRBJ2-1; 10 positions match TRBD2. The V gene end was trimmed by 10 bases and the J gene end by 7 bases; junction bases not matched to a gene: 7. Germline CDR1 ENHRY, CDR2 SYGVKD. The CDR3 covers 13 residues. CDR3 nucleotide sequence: TGTGCCACCGCCGGGACTAGCGCTAATGAGCAGTTCTTC. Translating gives CATAGTSANEQFF.

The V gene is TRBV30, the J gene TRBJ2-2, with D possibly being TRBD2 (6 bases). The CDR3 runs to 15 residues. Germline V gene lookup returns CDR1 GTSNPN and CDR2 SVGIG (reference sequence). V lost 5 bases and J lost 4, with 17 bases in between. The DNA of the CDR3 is TGTGCCTGGGACAGCGGGCTAGCTGGCACCGGGGAGCTGTTTTTT. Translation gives CAWDSGLAGTGELFF.

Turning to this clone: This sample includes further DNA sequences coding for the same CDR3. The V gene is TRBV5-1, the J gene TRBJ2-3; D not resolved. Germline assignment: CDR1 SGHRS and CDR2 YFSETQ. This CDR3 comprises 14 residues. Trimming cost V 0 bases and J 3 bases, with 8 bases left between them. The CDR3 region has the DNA TGCGCCAGCAGCTTGGGGGCAGGAACAGATACGCAGTATTTT. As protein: CASSLGAGTDTQYF.

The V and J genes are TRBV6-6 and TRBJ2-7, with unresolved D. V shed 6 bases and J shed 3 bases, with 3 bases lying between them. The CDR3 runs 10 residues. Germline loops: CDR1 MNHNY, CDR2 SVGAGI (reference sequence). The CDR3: CASRDYEQYF. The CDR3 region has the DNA TGTGCCAGCAGGGACTACGAGCAGTACTTC.

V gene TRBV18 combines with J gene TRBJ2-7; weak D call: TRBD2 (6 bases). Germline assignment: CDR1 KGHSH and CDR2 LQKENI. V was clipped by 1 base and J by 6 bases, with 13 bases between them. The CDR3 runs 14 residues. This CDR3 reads CASSPQTTSFEQYF. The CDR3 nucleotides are TGTGCCAGCTCACCACAAACTACTAGCTTCGAGCAGTACTTC.

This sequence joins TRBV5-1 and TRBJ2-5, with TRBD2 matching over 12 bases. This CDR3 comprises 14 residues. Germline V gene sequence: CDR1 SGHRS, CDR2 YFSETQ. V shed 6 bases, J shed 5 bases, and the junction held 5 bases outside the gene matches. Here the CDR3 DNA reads TGCGCCAGCACTAGCGGGGGGGCGTCCGAGACCCAGTACTTC. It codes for CASTSGGASETQYF.

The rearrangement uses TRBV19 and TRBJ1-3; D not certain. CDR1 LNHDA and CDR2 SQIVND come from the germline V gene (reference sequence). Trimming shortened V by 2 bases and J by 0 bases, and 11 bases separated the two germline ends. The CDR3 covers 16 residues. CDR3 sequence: CASSIPHWSSGNTIYF. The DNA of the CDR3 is TGTGCCAGTAGTATACCACATTGGAGCTCTGGAAACACCATATATTTT.

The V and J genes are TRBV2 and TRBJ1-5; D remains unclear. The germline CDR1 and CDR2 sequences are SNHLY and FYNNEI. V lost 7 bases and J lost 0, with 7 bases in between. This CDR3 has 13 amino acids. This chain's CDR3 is CASNGGSNQPQHF. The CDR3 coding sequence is TGTGCCAGCAATGGCGGTAGCAATCAGCCCCAGCATTTT.

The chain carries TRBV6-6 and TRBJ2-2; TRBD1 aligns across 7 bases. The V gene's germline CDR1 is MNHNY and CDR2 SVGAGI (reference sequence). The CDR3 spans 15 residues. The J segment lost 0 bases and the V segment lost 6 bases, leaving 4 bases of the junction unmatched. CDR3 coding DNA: TGTGCCAGCAGGGGACAGTCCGCGAACACCGGGGAGCTGTTTTTT. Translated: CASRGQSANTGELFF.

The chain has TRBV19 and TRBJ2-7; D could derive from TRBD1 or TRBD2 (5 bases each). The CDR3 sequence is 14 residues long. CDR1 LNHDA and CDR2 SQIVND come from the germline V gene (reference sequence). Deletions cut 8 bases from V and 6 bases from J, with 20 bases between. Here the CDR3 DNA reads TGTGCCAGTTCGGAATCCGGGGCCGTAGGCGAGCAGTACTTC. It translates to CASSESGAVGEQYF.

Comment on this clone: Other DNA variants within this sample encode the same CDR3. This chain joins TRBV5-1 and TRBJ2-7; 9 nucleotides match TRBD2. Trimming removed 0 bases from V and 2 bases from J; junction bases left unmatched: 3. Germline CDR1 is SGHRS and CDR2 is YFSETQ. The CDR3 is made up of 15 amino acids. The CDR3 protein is CASSLGAGGPYEQYF. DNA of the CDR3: TGCGCCAGCAGCTTGGGGGCGGGAGGGCCCTACGAGCAGTACTTC.

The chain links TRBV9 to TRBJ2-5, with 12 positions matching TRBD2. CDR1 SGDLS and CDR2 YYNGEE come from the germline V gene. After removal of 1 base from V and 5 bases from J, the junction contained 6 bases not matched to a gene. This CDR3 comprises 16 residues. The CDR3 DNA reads TGTGCCAGCAGCGTACGGGGACTAGCGGGTACGGAGACCCAGTACTTC. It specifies CASSVRGLAGTETQYF.

CDR3 sequence: CASSPARGAYYGYTF. The CDR3 DNA reads TGCGCCAGCAGCCCGGCCAGGGGGGCTTACTATGGCTACACCTTC. The chain has TRBV5-1 and TRBJ1-2; the match to TRBD1 covers 7 bases. The CDR3 runs 15 residues. Trimming removed 4 bases from V and 3 bases from J; junction bases left unmatched: 9. Germline lookup yields CDR1 SGHRS and CDR2 YFSETQ.

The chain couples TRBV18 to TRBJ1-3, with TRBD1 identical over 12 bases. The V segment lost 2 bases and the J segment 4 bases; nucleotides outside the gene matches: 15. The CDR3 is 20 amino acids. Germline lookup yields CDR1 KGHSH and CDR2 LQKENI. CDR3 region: CASSPYAGTGGFSSGNTIYF. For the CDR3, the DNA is TGTGCCAGCTCACCATATGCCGGGACAGGGGGCTTCAGTTCGGGAAACACCATATATTTT.

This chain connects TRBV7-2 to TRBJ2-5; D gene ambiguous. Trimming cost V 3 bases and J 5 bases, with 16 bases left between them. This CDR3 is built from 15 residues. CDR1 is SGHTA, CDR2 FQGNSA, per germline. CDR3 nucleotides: TGTGCCAGCAGCTTCACATACGGGTCTCAGGAGACCCAGTACTTC. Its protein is CASSFTYGSQETQYF.

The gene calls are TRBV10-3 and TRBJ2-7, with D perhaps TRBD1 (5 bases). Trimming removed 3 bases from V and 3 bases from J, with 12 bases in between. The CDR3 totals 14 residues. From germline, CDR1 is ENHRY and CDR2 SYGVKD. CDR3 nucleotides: TGTGCCATCAGTGAAAGACAGATGAACTACGAGCAGTACTTC. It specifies CAISERQMNYEQYF.

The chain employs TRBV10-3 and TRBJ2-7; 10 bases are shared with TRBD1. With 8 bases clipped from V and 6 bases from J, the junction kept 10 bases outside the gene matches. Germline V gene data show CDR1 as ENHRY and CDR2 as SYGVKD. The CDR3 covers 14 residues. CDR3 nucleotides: TGTGCCATCTCTTCCGGGACAGGGGAGGCCGAGCAGTACTTC. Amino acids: CAISSGTGEAEQYF.